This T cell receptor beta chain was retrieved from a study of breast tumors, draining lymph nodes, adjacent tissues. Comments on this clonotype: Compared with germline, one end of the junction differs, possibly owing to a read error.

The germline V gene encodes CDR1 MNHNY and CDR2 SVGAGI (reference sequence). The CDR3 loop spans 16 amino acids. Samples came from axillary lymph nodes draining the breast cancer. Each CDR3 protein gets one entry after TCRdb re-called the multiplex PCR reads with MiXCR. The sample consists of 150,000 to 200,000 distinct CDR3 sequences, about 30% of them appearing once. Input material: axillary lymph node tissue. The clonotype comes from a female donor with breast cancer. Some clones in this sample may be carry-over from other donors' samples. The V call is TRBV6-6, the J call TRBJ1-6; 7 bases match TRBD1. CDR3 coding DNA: TGTACCAGCAGTTACGAACAGGGGTCCTATAATTCACCCCTCCACTTT. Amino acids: CTSSYEQGSYNSPLHF.